A selection of T cell receptor beta chains follows, all from one sample in a study of radiation and T cells in renal cell carcinoma. Using immunoSEQ multiplex PCR, the repertoire was profiled, and TCRdb retains in-frame clones only, with some absent. The sample has 4,000 or so clones, approximately 60% seen once. Sequencing was performed on tumor tissue, taken from a patient whose treatment included radiotherapy and nephrectomy. All receptors come from a woman between 55 and 75 years old with renal cell carcinoma. CDR3s include the opening cysteine and the closing phenylalanine or tryptophan. A row's size may be missing; if present it is once, few, many or a size class.

CASSLETGNTIYF	TRBV11-3	NA
CAWRVLGAGELFF	TRBV30	NA
CASSESIVREGREETQYF	TRBV10-2	NA
CASSQEYTGGYGYTF	TRBV4-3	NA
CASSVRETQYF	TRBV2	NA
CASSFNREDYEQYF	TRBV7-2	NA
CASSGGDSNQPQHF	TRBV28	NA
CASSLTSGGIEKLFF	TRBV7-2	NA
CASSLGTADEQYF	TRBV7-6	NA
CASSFDRDYEQYF	TRBV5-8	once
CASRQATGELFF	TRBV6-5	NA
CASSVGNSPLHF	TRBV9	NA
CASSLDVNTGELFF	TRBV5-8	few
CASSLGRQVKGETQYF	TRBV7-7	NA
CASSRSGTISLEQYF	TRBV11-2	NA
CASSPVGQRTNYGYTF	TRBV18	NA
CASTPGPYGGTEAFF	TRBV4-1	NA
CASSQGVFSWNYGYTF	TRBV14	once
CASRNLPTGANVLTF	TRBV6-5	NA
CASRDSGSSYEQYF	TRBV25-1	large
CSVAYRDRGMEKLFF	TRBV29-1	few
CASSEETSGGPTDTQYF	TRBV5-1	NA